This T cell receptor (beta chain) came from a study of beta chain features in type 1 diabetes. Study observations and caveats: Cells with high TCR expression could be over-represented by cDNA sequencing. There was no resolution here of whether HLA type influences TCRB rearrangement.

Looked up from germline, CDR1 is LGHNA and CDR2 is YNFKEQ. Trimming removed 2 bases from V and 7 bases from J, with 14 bases in between. CDR3 length: 14 amino acids. Isolated RNA was reverse transcribed in full, so expressed TCRB transcripts were sequenced. Around 3.57 million reads was the average for naive, central memory and regulatory T cell samples. Sequenced by immunoSEQ multiplex PCR; TCRdb stores in-frame clones only, minus some. The table has under 950,000 clones, under 20% seen once. This clone has more than one count but fewer than ten. Its antigen is not known. Via CD45RO/CCR7/CD25/CD127/CD95/CD27, cells of the CD4+ naive, central memory, regulatory and stem cell-like memory subsets were sorted.

This receptor was taken from a woman aged 18-30 years in good health. The chain employs TRBV4-2 and TRBJ1-1; D is perhaps TRBD1 (6 bases). Material: naive CD4+ T cells from blood. CDR3 sequence reads: CASSQLQGEDEAFF. In DNA form, the CDR3 reads TGTGCCAGCAGCCAACTACAGGGTGAGGATGAAGCTTTCTTT.